The clone carrying this T cell receptor beta chain was observed a single time. The antigen remains unidentified. Within the sample, other DNA sequences also encode this same CDR3. The CDR3 sequence is 14 residues long. Germline V gene lookup returns CDR1 SGHTA and CDR2 FQGNSA. Trimming took off 1 base at V and 2 bases at J, with 7 bases between the two ends. Original processing notes: From ImmunoSEQ came sequences covering only the junction and carrying no quality scores, so filtering differed. The repertoire was sequenced with immunoSEQ multiplex PCR; TCRdb's copy has only in-frame clones and lacks some. The V and J calls and clone size come from that table; D and trimming were worked out from the DNA. Counted here are fewer than 3 million clones, roughly 92% occurring once; the ten biggest clones make up about 0.41%. This sample is drawn from a study of shared clonotypes between healthy human individuals.

Whole-study results and caveats: The study sampled only blood, and tissue repertoires likely differ.

The J gene is TRBJ2-3, the V gene TRBV7-2; no definite D call. The sample comprised naive CD4+ T cells from PBMCs. Specified subset: CD45RA+ positively selected. The receptor was derived from a man aged 18 to 29 in good health. Some clones in this sample may be carry-over from other donors' samples. In DNA, the CDR3 is TGTGCCAGCAGCTTAGGGCAGATCACAGATACGCAGTATTTT. The encoded protein is CASSLGQITDTQYF.